This record covers a single T cell receptor (beta chain). The table lists this clonotype with many counts. The clone's antigen remains unknown. No base quality values were provided; no much bigger clone lies one nucleotide off. The library was obtained by RACE. The run used a NextSeq 500. During library preparation, unique molecular identifiers were attached to individual cDNA molecules so that TCRs could be counted quantitatively and reproducibly. Each blood RNA sample was used to sequence both TCR alpha and TCR beta chains. The study's processing was this. The median number of TCRs per sample was approximately 96,000, ranging from roughly 23,224 to 700,000. V, J and CDR3 annotation of the TCR reads was performed with the Decombinator software suite. For PS versus PT1 abundance plots, all samples were subsampled to the same number of TCRs (28,000). TCRs were defined as expanded if absent before sensitization and observed at least eight times at the 2-week time point. Using fastp at Q25 and MiXCR, TCRdb reprocessed the public reads and kept productive beta chains. Each CDR3 protein appears once, grouped with its most common genes and DNA. The authors' filters were not applied to this entry. Here the sample has tens of thousands of distinct CDR3 sequences; around 10% occur a single time. The ten largest make up 6.6% of the sample.

The time point tag for this specimen amounts to: patch test 2, 6 weeks after DPC sensitization. This specimen's treatment or condition label, per the study, means: therapeutic diphenylcyclopropenone sensitization with weekly scalp DPC. At every patch-test visit, the blood draw took place before the patch test was put on. To be eligible, patients had to be aged 18 to 70, diagnosed with alopecia and judged suitable for DPC therapy, while pregnant patients were excluded. Total RNA was extracted from unfractionated whole blood that had been collected in Tempus Blood RNA tubes. CDR1 and CDR2 (MNHEY, SMNVEV) derive from the germline V gene (reference sequence). V ends up 3 bases short and J 7 bases short, with an unmatched junction base count of 6. The CDR3 runs 14 residues from the cysteine to the phenylalanine. Only CDR3 DNA is held: 42 bases, read in frame from base 1. This record comes from a study of human T cells and chemical hapten exposure (dated by TCRdb to the early 2020s). Regarding the complete study: For sensitization, 2% DPC in acetone was applied to a roughly 2 cm by roughly 2 cm area of upper inner arm skin. Weekly therapeutic DPC doses were additionally applied to the scalp of patients throughout the approximately 24-week study period. Patch testing was done on the upper back using Finn chambers containing 0.01% DPC, and results were scored after 6 days according to International Contact Dermatitis Research Group standards. Most of the patients in the cohort were female, and the cohort covered alopecia areata with under or over 50% scalp involvement, alopecia totalis and alopecia universalis. Libraries were pooled for sequencing, and per-sample TCR yields varied mainly because of small differences in library volumes within the pool. This study followed changes in the peripheral blood TCR repertoire in vivo during primary and secondary sensitization of alopecia patients to the hapten diphenylcyclopropenone (DPC). Patient blood was sampled pre-sensitization (week 0) and at 2, 6 and about 24 weeks after DPC sensitization. Blood for TCR sequencing was provided by twenty-nine alopecia patients at one to four time points (pre-sensitization, 2, 6 and 24 weeks). Findings and caveats that apply to the study as a whole: Expanded TCRs formed significantly more large CDR3 similarity clusters than pre-sensitization or healthy control sets, consistent with antigen-driven responses. After repeated subsampling, changes were observed in the strength of the expansion versus patch-test correlation and in the threshold at which the correlation became significant. The number of PT1 expanded TCRs positively correlated with patch test score, significant at thresholds 8, 16 and 32 but not 4. DPC sensitization did not change the number of TCRs with a frequency above 1 in 1000, and there was no evidence of changes in global repertoire structure. Because all patients had alopecia, a presumed autoimmune disease, the immune response of the patients might differ from that of healthy individuals.

The chain couples TRBV27 to TRBJ2-1; the central 7 bases match TRBD1. The sample in question was whole blood, obtained in connection with sensitization to the hapten diphenylcyclopropenone (DPC). The receptor was isolated from a man younger than 45 with alopecia areata. Some clones in this sample may be carry-over from other donors' samples. CDR3 sequence: CASSFTTGENEQFF. Read as DNA, the sequence is TGTGCCAGCAGTTTTACCACAGGGGAAAATGAGCAGTTCTTC.